The text below deals with one TCR beta chain. The data derive from a study of neoadjuvant anti-PD-1 for oral cavity cancer. Study overall: Nivolumab at 3 mg/kg was mostly given biweekly, three to four doses, pre-surgery.

TCRdb's table, derived via immunoSEQ multiplex PCR, lists solely in-frame clones and lacks some. The data show tens of thousands of clones, with around 80% seen just once and 2% to 3% held by the top ten. Per the germline V gene, CDR1 is SGHNT and CDR2 is YENEEA. The CDR3 consists of 15 residues. The V end was cut by 1 base, the J end by 5 bases, with 11 bases between. The sequences come from PBMCs, collected before nivolumab (anti-PD-1) treatment. The TCR sequence derives from a person aged 40 to 85 with oral cavity squamous cell carcinoma. The rearrangement links TRBV11-3 to TRBJ2-2; unclear D gene. CDR3 in amino acids: CASSLVLGSTGELFF. For the CDR3, the DNA is TGTGCCAGCAGCTTAGTCCTAGGATCGACCGGGGAGCTGTTTTTT.